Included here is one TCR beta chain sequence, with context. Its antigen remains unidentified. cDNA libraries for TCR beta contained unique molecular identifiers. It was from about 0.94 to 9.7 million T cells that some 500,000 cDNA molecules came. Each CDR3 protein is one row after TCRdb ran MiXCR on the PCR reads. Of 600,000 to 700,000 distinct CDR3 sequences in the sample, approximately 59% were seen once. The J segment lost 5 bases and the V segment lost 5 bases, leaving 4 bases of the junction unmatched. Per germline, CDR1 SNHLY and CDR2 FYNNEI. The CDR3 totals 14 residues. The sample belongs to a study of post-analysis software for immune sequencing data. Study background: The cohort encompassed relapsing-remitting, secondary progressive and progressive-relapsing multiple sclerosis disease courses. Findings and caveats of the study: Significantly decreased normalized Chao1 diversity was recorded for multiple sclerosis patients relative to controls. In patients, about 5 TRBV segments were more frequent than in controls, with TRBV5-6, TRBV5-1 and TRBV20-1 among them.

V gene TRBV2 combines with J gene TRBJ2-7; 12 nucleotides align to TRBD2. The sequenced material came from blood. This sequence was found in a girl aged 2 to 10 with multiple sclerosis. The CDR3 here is CASSRTSGKNEQYF. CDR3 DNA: TGTGCCAGCAGTCGGACTAGCGGGAAAAACGAGCAGTACTTC.